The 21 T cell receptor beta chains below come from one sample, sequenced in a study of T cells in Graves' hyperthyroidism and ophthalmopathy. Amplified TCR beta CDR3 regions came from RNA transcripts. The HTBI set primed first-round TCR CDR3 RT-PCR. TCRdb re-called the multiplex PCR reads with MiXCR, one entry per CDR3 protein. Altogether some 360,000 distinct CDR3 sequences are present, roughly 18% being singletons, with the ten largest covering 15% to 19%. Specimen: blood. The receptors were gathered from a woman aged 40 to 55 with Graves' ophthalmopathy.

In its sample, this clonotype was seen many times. CDR3 bases: TGTGCCAGCAGAGGGGTCAGGGGGACCGGGGAGCTGTTTTTT. Translated, it gives CASRGVRGTGELFF. The chain links TRBV6-5 to TRBJ2-2; 7 nucleotides align to TRBD1. This CDR3 is built from 14 residues. Germline-derived CDR1 and CDR2 are MNHEY and SVGAGI. V lost 6 bases and J lost 5; bases outside the gene matches: 6.

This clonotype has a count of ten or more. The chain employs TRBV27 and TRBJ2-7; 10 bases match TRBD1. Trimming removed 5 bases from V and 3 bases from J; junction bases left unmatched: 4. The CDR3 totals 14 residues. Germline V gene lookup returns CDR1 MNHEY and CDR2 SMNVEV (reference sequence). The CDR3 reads CASSPGTGDYEQYF. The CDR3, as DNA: TGTGCCAGCAGTCCAGGGACAGGGGACTACGAGCAGTACTTC.

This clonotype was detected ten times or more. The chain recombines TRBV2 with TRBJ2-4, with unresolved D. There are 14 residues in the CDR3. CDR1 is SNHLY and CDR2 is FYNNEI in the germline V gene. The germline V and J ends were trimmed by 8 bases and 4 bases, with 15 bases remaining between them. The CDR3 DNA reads TGTGCCAGCGCCGAGCAGGTTGTGAAAAACATTCAGTACTTC. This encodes CASAEQVVKNIQYF.

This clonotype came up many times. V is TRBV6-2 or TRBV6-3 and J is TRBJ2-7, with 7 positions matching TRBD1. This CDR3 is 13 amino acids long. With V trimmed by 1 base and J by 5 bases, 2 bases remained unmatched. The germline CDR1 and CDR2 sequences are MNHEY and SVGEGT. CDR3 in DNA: TGTGCCAGCAGTTACTGGGACAGCCACGAGCAGTACTTC. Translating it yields CASSYWDSHEQYF.

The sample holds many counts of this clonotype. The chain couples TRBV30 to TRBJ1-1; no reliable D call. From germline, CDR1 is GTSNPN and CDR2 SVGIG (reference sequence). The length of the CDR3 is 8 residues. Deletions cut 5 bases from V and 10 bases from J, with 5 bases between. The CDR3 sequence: CAWDRAFF. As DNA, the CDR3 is TGTGCCTGGGATAGAGCTTTCTTT.

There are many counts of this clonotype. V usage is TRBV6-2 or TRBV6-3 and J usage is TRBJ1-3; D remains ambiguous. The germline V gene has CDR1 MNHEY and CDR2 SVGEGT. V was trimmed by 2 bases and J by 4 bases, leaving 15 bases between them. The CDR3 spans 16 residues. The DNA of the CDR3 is TGTGCCAGCAGTTACCGGAGGAACCCAGTGGGAAACACCATATATTTT. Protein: CASSYRRNPVGNTIYF.

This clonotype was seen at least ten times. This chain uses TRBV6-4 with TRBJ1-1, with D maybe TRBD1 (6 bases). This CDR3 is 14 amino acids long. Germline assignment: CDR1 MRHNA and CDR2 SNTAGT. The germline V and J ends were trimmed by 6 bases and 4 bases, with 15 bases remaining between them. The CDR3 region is CASRPTGRSTEAFF. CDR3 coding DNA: TGTGCCAGCAGACCGACAGGCCGCTCCACTGAAGCTTTCTTT.

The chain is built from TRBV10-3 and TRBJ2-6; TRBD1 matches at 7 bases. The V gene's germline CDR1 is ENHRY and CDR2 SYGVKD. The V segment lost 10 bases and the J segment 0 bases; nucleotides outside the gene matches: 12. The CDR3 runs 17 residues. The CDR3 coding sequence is TGTGCCACCCTCGACAGGGCCCGAGACTCTGGGGCCAACGTCCTGACTTTC. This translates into CATLDRARDSGANVLTF.

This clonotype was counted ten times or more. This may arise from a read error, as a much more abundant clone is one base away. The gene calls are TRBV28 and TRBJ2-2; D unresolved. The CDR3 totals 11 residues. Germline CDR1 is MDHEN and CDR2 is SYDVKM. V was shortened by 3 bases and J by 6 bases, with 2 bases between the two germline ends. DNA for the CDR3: TGTGCCAGCAGTTTCGCCGGGGAGCTGTTTTTT. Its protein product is CASSFAGELFF.

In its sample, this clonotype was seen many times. CDR3 DNA: TGCAGCGTTGAAAAATTGAGGTCAGGGGCCGGCTACACCTTC. Its translation is CSVEKLRSGAGYTF. The rearrangement links TRBV29-1 to TRBJ1-2; possible D gene TRBD1, 6 bases. The V end lost 2 bases, the J end lost 8 bases, and 18 bases lay between the germline ends. Germline CDR1 is SQVTM and CDR2 is ANQGSEA. The CDR3 extends over 14 amino acids.

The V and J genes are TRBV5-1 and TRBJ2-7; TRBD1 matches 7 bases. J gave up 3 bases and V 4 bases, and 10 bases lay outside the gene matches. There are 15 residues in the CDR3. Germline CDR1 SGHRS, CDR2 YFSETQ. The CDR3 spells CASSPGQSGVYEQYF. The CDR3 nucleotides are TGCGCCAGCAGCCCGGGACAGTCAGGGGTCTACGAGCAGTACTTC.

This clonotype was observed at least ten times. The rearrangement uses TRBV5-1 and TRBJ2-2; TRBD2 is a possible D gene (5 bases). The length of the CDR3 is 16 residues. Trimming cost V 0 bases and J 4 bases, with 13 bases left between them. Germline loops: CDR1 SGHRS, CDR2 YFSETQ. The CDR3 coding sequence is TGCGCCAGCAGCTTGGGTCTACTAGATGCCACCGGGGAGCTGTTTTTT. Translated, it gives CASSLGLLDATGELFF.

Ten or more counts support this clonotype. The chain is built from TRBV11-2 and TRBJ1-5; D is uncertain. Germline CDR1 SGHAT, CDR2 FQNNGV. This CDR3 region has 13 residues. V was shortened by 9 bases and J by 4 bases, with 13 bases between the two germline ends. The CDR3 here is CASKGPPNQPQHF. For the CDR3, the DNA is TGTGCCAGTAAAGGACCCCCTAATCAGCCCCAGCATTTT.

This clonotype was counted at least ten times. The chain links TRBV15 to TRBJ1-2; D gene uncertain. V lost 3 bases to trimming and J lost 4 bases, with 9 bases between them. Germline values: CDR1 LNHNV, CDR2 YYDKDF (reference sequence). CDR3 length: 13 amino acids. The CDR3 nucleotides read TGTGCCACCAGCAGCGATTCGGGCTATGGCTACACCTTC. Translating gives CATSSDSGYGYTF.

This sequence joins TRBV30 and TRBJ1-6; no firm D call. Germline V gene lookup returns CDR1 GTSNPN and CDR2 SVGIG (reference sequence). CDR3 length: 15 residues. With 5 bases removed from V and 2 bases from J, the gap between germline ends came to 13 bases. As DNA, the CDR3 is TGTGCCTGGGATCTTGGGAGCCCCTATAATTCACCCCTCCACTTT. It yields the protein CAWDLGSPYNSPLHF. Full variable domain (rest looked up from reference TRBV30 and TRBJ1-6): SQTIHQWPATLVQPVGSPLSLECTVEGTSNPNLYWYRQAAGRGLQLLFYSVGIGQISSEVPQNLSASRPQDRQFILSSKKLLLSDSGFYLCAWDLGSPYNSPLHFGNGTRLTVT.

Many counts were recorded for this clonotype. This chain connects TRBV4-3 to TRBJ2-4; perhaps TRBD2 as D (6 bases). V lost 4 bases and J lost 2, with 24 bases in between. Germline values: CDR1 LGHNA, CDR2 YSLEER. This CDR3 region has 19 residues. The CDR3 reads CASSPRKVSREESKNIQYF. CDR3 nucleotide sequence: TGCGCCAGCAGCCCCAGAAAGGTGTCGAGGGAGGAATCCAAAAACATTCAGTACTTC.

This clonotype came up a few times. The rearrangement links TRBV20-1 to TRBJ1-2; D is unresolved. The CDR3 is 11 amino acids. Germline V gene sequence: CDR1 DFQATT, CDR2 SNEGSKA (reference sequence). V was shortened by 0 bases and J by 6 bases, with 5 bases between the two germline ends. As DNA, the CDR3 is TGCAGTGCTAGAGAGGGGAATGGCTACACCTTC. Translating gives CSAREGNGYTF.

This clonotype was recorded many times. The CDR3 loop reads CASGGQSKTQYF. As DNA, the CDR3 is TGTGCCAGCGGGGGACAGTCGAAGACCCAGTACTTC. The V gene is TRBV7-9, the J gene TRBJ2-5; TRBD1 aligns across 7 bases. The CDR3 runs 12 residues. V lost 8 bases to trimming and J lost 6 bases; unmatched junction nucleotides: 6. The germline V gene has CDR1 SEHNR and CDR2 FQNEAQ (reference sequence).

CDR3 in amino acids: CASSSPIQEQYF. The CDR3 nucleotides read TGTGCCAGCAGTTCCCCCATTCAAGAGCAGTACTTC. This chain links TRBV28 with TRBJ2-7; D gene ambiguous. V gave up 4 bases and J gave up 7 bases, with 11 bases separating them. Germline-derived CDR1 and CDR2 are MDHEN and SYDVKM. This CDR3 has 12 amino acids.

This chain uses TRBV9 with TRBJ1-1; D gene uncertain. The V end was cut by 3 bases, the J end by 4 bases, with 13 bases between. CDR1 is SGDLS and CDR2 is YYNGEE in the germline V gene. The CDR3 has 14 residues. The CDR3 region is CASSAPGSSTEAFF. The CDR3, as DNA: TGTGCCAGCAGCGCCCCTGGAAGTTCCACTGAAGCTTTCTTT.

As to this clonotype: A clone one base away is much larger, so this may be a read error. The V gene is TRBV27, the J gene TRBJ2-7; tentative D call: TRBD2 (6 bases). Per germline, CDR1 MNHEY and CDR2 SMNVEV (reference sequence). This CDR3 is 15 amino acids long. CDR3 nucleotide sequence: TGTGTCAGCAGTTTATCGCCCGGGGCCGGGAGCGAGCAGTACTTC. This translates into CVSSLSPGAGSEQYF.